Reported below is one TCR beta chain. This sample stems from a study of CD8 T cells in Susac syndrome. Per germline, CDR1 MNHEY and CDR2 SMNVEV (reference sequence). The V end was cut by 6 bases, the J end by 4 bases, with 13 bases between. This CDR3 spans 13 amino acids. Reverse transcription of about 0.5 to 1 ug RNA used random hexamers. TCRdb re-called the immunoSEQ multiplex PCR reads through MiXCR, storing one row per CDR3 protein. The data hold about 240,000 distinct CDR3 sequences, with 90% to 96% observed a single time. Sample: CD4+ T cells from PBMCs. The chain is built from TRBV27 and TRBJ2-7; no reliable D call. The TCR comes from a human donor with Susac syndrome. The CDR3 nucleotides are TGTGCCAGCAGCCTCCAGGCTCCTTACGAGCAGTACTTC. This encodes CASSLQAPYEQYF.